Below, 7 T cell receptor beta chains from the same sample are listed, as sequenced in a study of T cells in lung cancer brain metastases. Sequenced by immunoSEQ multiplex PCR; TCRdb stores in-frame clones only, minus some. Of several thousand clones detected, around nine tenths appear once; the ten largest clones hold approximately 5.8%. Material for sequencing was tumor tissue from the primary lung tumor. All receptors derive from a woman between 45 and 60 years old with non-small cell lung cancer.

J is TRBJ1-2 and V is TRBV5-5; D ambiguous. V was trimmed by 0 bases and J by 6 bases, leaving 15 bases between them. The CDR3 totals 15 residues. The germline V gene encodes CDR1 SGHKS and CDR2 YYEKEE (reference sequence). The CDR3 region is CASSLGDLGMDGYTF. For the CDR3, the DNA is TGTGCCAGCAGCTTGGGTGACCTGGGAATGGATGGCTACACCTTC.

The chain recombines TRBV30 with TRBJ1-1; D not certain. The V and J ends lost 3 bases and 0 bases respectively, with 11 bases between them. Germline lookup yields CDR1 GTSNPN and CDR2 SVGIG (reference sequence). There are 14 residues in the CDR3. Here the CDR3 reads CAWRPLTMNTEAFF. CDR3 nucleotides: TGTGCCTGGAGGCCATTAACAATGAACACTGAAGCTTTCTTT.

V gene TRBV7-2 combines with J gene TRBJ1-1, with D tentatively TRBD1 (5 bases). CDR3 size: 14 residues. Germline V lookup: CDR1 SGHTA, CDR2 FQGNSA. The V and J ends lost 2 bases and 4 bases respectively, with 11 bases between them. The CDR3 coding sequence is TGTGCCAGCAGCTTACTGTTGGGGGTCACTGAAGCTTTCTTT. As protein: CASSLLLGVTEAFF. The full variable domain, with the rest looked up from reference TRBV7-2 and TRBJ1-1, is GAGVSQSPSNKVTEKGKDVELRCDPISGHTALYWYRQSLGQGLEFLIYFQGNSAPDKSGLPSDRFSAERTGGSVSTLTIQRTQQEDSAVYLCASSLLLGVTEAFFGQGTRLTVV.

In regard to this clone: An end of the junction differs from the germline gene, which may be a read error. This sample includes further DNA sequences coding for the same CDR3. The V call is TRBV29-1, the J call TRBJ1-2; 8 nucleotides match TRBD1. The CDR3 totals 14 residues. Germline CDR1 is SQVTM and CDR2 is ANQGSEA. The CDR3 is CSVEGTGLNYGYTF. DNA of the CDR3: TGCAGCGTTGAAGGGACAGGGCTTAACTATGGCTACACATTC.

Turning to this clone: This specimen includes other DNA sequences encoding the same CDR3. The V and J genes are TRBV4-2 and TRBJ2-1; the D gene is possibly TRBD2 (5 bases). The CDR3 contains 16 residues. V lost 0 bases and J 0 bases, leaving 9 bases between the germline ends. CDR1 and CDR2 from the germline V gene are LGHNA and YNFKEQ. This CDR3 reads CASSQDMAGSYNEQFF. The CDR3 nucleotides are TGTGCCAGCAGCCAAGATATGGCGGGCTCCTACAATGAGCAGTTCTTC.

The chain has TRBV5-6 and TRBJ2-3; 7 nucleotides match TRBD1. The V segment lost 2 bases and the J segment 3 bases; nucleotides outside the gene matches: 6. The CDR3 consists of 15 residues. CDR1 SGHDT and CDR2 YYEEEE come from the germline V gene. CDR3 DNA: TGTGCCAGCAGCTTTCCTACAGGGGAAACAGATACGCAGTATTTT. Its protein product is CASSFPTGETDTQYF.

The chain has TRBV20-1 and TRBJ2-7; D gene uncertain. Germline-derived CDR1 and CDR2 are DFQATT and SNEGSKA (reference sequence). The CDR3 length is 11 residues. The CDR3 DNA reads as TGCAGGGTGGGCAATTCCCCCATTGCCTACTTC. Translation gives CRVGNSPIAYF.